This TCR beta chain was sequenced during a study of cytomegalovirus exposure and HLA in healthy donors. Study outcomes and limitations: There were reportedly fewer N-insertions in an Asian-associated ancestry cluster than the roughly 670-donor mean, in a later analysis. A previous analysis found most TCR beta V segments productive roughly 87% or roughly 30% of the time.

The primer mix had 60 Vbeta and 13 Jbeta primers. Libraries were prepared by immunoSEQ multiplex PCR; TCRdb keeps only in-frame clonotypes and omits some of them. The sample has about 48,000 clones; the top ten hold more than 2%. Remarks on this clone: Its antigen is not known.

The donors (healthy individuals) were bone marrow donors. The receptor was derived from a woman aged 40 to 50 in good health and CMV-seronegative. Sample: PBMCs.

DNA for the CDR3: TGTGCCAGCAGTTCCCGCCGACAGGGAACCTACGAGCAGTACTTC. It encodes CASSSRRQGTYEQYF. J is TRBJ2-7 and V is TRBV6-5; 7 bases are shared with TRBD1. J gave up 2 bases and V 4 bases, and 8 bases lay outside the gene matches. CDR1 is MNHEY and CDR2 is SVGAGI in the germline V gene. The CDR3 has 15 residues.